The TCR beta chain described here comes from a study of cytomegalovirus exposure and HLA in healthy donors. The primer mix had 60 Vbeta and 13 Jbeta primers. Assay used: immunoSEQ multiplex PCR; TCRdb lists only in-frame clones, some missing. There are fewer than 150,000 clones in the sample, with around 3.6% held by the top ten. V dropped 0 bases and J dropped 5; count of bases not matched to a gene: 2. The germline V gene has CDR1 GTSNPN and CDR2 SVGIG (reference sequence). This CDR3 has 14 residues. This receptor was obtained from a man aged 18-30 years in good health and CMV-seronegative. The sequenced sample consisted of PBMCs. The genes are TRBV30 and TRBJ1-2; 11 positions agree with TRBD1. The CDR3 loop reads CAWSVGTGGYGYTF. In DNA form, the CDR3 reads TGTGCCTGGAGTGTTGGGACAGGGGGATATGGCTACACCTTC. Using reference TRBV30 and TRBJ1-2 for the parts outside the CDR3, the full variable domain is SQTIHQWPATLVQPVGSPLSLECTVEGTSNPNLYWYRQAAGRGLQLLFYSVGIGQISSEVPQNLSASRPQDRQFILSSKKLLLSDSGFYLCAWSVGTGGYGYTFGSGTRLTVV.